One sample yielded the 19 T cell receptor beta chains listed below, sequenced in a study of T cell clonality in common variable immunodeficiency. Sequenced by immunoSEQ multiplex PCR; TCRdb stores in-frame clones only, minus some. The data show 40,000 to 45,000 clones, with none appearing a single time. The specimen sequenced was peripheral blood mononuclear cells. All receptors come from a person aged 18-69 years in good health.

This clone was observed at least ten times. The CDR3 goes on 3 residues after the read ends, and that part is filled in from the germline J gene. The rearrangement uses TRBV5-4 and TRBJ1-2, with D possibly matching TRBD1 (5 bases). CDR1 SGHNT and CDR2 YYREEE come from the germline V gene (reference sequence). The CDR3 spans 13 residues. Deletions cut 4 bases from V and 5 bases from J, with 12 bases between. This CDR3 is CASSIEGNYGYTF. CDR3 DNA, as far as it was read: TGTGCCAGCAGCATAGAGGGGAATTATGGC.

This clone was detected ten times or more. The read ends 3 residues before the CDR3 terminus; that terminus is restored from the germline J gene. The chain is built from TRBV7-3 and TRBJ2-3; the D gene is possibly TRBD2 (5 bases). The CDR3 loop spans 14 amino acids. CDR1 is SGHTA, CDR2 FQGTGA, per germline. V lost 5 bases and J 0 bases, leaving 9 bases between the germline ends. The CDR3 bases that were read are TGTGCCAGCAGCCGGGGTGTTAGCACAGATACG. Its protein is CASSRGVSTDT. In full, the CDR3 reads CASSRGVSTDTQYF.

This clone appeared a few times. The missing CDR3 end, 3 residues past where the read stops, is filled in from the germline J gene. V gene TRBV2 combines with J gene TRBJ2-5; 7 bases are shared with TRBD2. The length of the CDR3 is 15 residues. The trim removed 3 bases at V and 5 bases at J, leaving 9 bases unmatched. CDR1 and CDR2 from the germline V gene are SNHLY and FYNNEI. CDR3 DNA (partial): TGTGCCAGCAGTGAGGGCGCGGTCGGGGGGGAGACC. The encoded protein is CASSEGAVGGET. The CDR3 in full is CASSEGAVGGETQYF.

This clone was counted ten times or more. From the germline J gene comes the end of the CDR3, since the read stops 3 residues before it. The chain links TRBV10-3 to TRBJ1-5; D unclear. V lost 0 bases and J lost 3, with 6 bases in between. Germline V gene lookup returns CDR1 ENHRY and CDR2 SYGVKD. The CDR3 extends over 14 amino acids. The CDR3 region is CAISESPTNQPQHF. The CDR3 DNA, read in part, is TGTGCCATCAGTGAGTCCCCTACCAATCAGCCC.

This clone was recorded many times. With the read ending 3 residues before the CDR3 end, the germline J gene is used to fill in that end. The chain has TRBV7-9 and TRBJ1-2; 8 bases line up with TRBD1. V was clipped by 3 bases and J by 1 base; unmatched bases: 4. The CDR3 is 15 amino acids. Germline V lookup: CDR1 SEHNR, CDR2 FQNEAQ (reference sequence). The CDR3: CASSFLQGVNYGYTF. CDR3 DNA, as far as it was read: TGTGCCAGCAGCTTCTTACAGGGGGTTAACTATGGC.

The sample holds many counts of this clone. The read finishes 3 residues shy of the CDR3 end, and the germline J gene is used to complete it. V usage is TRBV10-1 and J usage is TRBJ2-7; 10 nucleotides agree with TRBD2. The CDR3 length is 16 residues. With V trimmed by 6 bases and J by 3 bases, 11 bases remained unmatched. The germline V gene encodes CDR1 WNHNN and CDR2 SYGVQD (reference sequence). Incomplete CDR3 DNA: TGCGCCAGCAGCCCCGTGCTAGCGGGGGAAATCTACGAG. Protein: CASSPVLAGEIYE. The whole CDR3 is CASSPVLAGEIYEQYF.

This clone showed up many times. The CDR3 end is not reached by the read, which stops 3 residues before it; the germline J gene fills it in. The chain carries TRBV12-5 and TRBJ1-5; tentative D call: TRBD1 (5 bases). This CDR3 contains 14 residues. V gave up 6 bases and J gave up 4 bases, with 13 bases separating them. From germline, CDR1 is LGHNT and CDR2 FRNRAP. The CDR3 bases that were read are TGTGCTAGTGGCCAGGGTAGTATTAATCAGCCC. Protein product: CASGQGSINQP. The full CDR3 protein reads CASGQGSINQPQHF.

This clone was recorded many times. The DNA ends 3 residues before the CDR3 does, and the rest of the CDR3 is filled in from the germline J gene. This rearrangement joins TRBV18 to TRBJ1-1; D is possibly TRBD1 (5 bases). Germline CDR1 and CDR2: KGHSH and LQKENI. V lost 1 base, J lost 4 bases, and 10 bases lay in between. This CDR3 has 14 residues. CDR3 DNA (partial): TGTGCCAGCTCACCACAGGGGAAGGTCACTGAA. It translates to CASSPQGKVTE. The entire CDR3 reads CASSPQGKVTEAFF.

The sample holds many counts of this clone. With the read ending 3 residues before the CDR3 end, the germline J gene is used to fill in that end. The chain joins TRBV28 to TRBJ2-3; 16 positions match TRBD2. CDR3 length equals 19 residues. Germline loops: CDR1 MDHEN, CDR2 SYDVKM. The V segment lost 2 bases and the J segment 1 base; nucleotides outside the gene matches: 6. The covered CDR3 bases are TGTGCCAGCAGTTTAGAGTGGGGACTAGCGGGAGGGGGCACAGATACG. Its translation is CASSLEWGLAGGGTDT. The entire CDR3 protein reads CASSLEWGLAGGGTDTQYF.

This clone has a count of ten or more. The sequenced fragment ends 3 residues before the CDR3 boundary, so the rest is inferred from the germline J gene. The gene calls are TRBV4-2 and TRBJ2-1; 11 nucleotides agree with TRBD2. CDR1 and CDR2 (germline): LGHNA, YNFKEQ. The CDR3 is 15 residues long. The J segment lost 5 bases and the V segment lost 3 bases, leaving 3 bases of the junction unmatched. Here the CDR3 reads CASSQTSGTHNEQFF. CDR3 bases read: TGTGCCAGCAGCCAGACTAGCGGGACTCACAATGAG.

The table lists this clone with a few counts. The CDR3 is cut off 3 residues early in the read; its end comes from the germline J gene. This chain connects TRBV11-3 to TRBJ2-7; 8 bases align to TRBD2. Unmatched junction bases numbered 4, after V lost 4 bases and J lost 5 bases. The germline V gene has CDR1 SGHNT and CDR2 YENEEA. The CDR3 sequence is 13 residues long. The covered CDR3 bases are TGTGCCAGCAGCTCAATGCGGGAGGACGAG. It is translated as CASSSMREDE. The whole CDR3 is CASSSMREDEQYF.

In its sample, this clone was seen many times. Read coverage stops 3 residues before the CDR3 terminus; the germline J gene supplies the remainder. This chain links TRBV30 with TRBJ2-1; 11 bases agree with TRBD2. There are 14 residues in the CDR3. CDR1 GTSNPN and CDR2 SVGIG come from the germline V gene (reference sequence). V shed 0 bases, J shed 9 bases, and the junction held 4 bases outside the gene matches. The CDR3 reads CAWSVGSGRGEQFF. The CDR3 bases that were read are TGTGCCTGGAGTGTGGGTAGCGGGAGGGGTGAG.

This clone was seen ten or more times. The CDR3 end is not reached by the read, which stops 3 residues before it; the germline J gene fills it in. The rearrangement links TRBV15 to TRBJ2-7, with a tentative D call TRBD1 (6 bases). CDR3 size: 15 residues. Germline CDR1 LNHNV, CDR2 YYDKDF (reference sequence). With 3 bases removed from V and 4 bases from J, the gap between germline ends came to 16 bases. The DNA read from the CDR3 is TGTGCCACCAGCAGCGACGGGGACATGGGATACGAG. Translated: CATSSDGDMGYE. The whole CDR3 is CATSSDGDMGYEQYF. The full variable domain, in which reference TRBV15 and TRBJ2-7 provide the parts outside the CDR3, is DAMVIQNPRYQVTQFGKPVTLSCSQTLNHNVMYWYQQKSSQAPKLLFHYYDKDFNNEADTPDNFQSRRPNTSFCFLDIRSPGLGDTAMYLCATSSDGDMGYEQYFGPGTRLTVT.

Many counts were recorded for this clone. The missing CDR3 end, 3 residues past where the read stops, is filled in from the germline J gene. The chain couples TRBV20-1 to TRBJ2-7; 8 positions match TRBD1. The CDR3 sequence is 18 residues long. Germline V lookup: CDR1 DFQATT, CDR2 SNEGSKA (reference sequence). The J segment lost 2 bases and the V segment lost 0 bases, leaving 15 bases of the junction unmatched. The CDR3 is CSARDESEEGQEPYEQYF. The covered CDR3 bases are TGCAGTGCTAGAGATGAGAGTGAGGAGGGACAGGAGCCCTACGAG.

This clone was counted ten times or more. The read finishes 3 residues shy of the CDR3 end, and the germline J gene is used to complete it. The chain links TRBV2 to TRBJ1-2, with 10 bases identical to TRBD1. Germline V gives CDR1 SNHLY, CDR2 FYNNEI. CDR3 length: 15 residues. The V gene end was trimmed by 2 bases and the J gene end by 3 bases; junction bases not matched to a gene: 3. Incomplete CDR3 DNA: TGTGCCAGCAGTGAAAGACAGGGGGCCTACTATGGC. Translated: CASSERQGAYYG. In full, the CDR3 reads CASSERQGAYYGYTF.

The sample holds a few counts of this clone. With the read ending 3 residues before the CDR3 end, the germline J gene is used to fill in that end. J is TRBJ2-1 and V is TRBV2; 12 bases are shared with TRBD2. V lost 4 bases to trimming and J lost 0 bases; unmatched junction nucleotides: 4. CDR1 and CDR2 from the germline V gene are SNHLY and FYNNEI. The CDR3 loop spans 17 amino acids. Incomplete CDR3 DNA: TGTGCCAGCAGTGGGATGACTAGCGGGGGCTCCTACAATGAG. The encoded protein is CASSGMTSGGSYNE. The whole CDR3 protein is CASSGMTSGGSYNEQFF. The whole variable domain, remainder taken from reference TRBV2 and TRBJ2-1, is EPEVTQTPSHQVTQMGQEVILRCVPISNHLYFYWYRQILGQKVEFLVSFYNNEISEKSEIFDDQFSVERPDGSNFTLKIRSTKLEDSAMYFCASSGMTSGGSYNEQFFGPGTRLTVL.

This clone was counted ten times or more. The CDR3 is cut off 3 residues early in the read; its end comes from the germline J gene. The genes are TRBV20-1 and TRBJ1-5; D ambiguous. Trimming took 0 bases from V and 0 from J, leaving 9 bases between them. The CDR3 length is 15 residues. Germline values: CDR1 DFQATT, CDR2 SNEGSKA (reference sequence). Partial CDR3 DNA: TGCAGTGCTAGAGATCCTATATATAGCAATCAGCCC. This encodes CSARDPIYSNQP. The entire CDR3 protein reads CSARDPIYSNQPQHF.

As regards this clone: The CDR3 goes on 3 residues after the read ends, and that part is filled in from the germline J gene. J is TRBJ1-1 and V is TRBV5-6; 10 bases agree with TRBD1. Per the germline V gene, CDR1 is SGHDT and CDR2 is YYEEEE. CDR3 length: 13 amino acids. CDR3 protein: CAAASTGGSEAFF. The CDR3 bases that were read are TGTGCAGCAGCTTCGACAGGGGGCTCTGAA.

This clone showed up many times. From the germline J gene comes the end of the CDR3, since the read stops 3 residues before it. J is TRBJ1-5 and V is TRBV6-4, with D perhaps matching TRBD1 (6 bases). Per germline, CDR1 MRHNA and CDR2 SNTAGT. This CDR3 region has 17 residues. The germline V and J ends were trimmed by 6 bases and 1 base, with 19 bases remaining between them. The sequenced part of the CDR3 DNA is TGTGCCAGCAGGGACAGACGAGGTAACAGGAGCAATCAGCCC. It encodes CASRDRRGNRSNQP. The entire CDR3 reads CASRDRRGNRSNQPQHF.